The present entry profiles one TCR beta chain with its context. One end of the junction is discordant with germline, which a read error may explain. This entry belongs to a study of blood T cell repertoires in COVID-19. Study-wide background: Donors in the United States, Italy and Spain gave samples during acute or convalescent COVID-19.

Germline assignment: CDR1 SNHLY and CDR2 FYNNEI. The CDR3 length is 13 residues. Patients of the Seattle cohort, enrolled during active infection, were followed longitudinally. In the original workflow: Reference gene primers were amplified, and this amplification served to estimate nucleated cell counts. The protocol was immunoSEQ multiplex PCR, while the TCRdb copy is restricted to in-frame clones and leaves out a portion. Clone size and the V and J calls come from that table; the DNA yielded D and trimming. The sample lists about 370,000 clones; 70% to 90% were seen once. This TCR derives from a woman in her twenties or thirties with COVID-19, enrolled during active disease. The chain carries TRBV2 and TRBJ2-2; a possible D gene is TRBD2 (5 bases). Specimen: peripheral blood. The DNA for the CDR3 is TGTGCCGGCAGAGAGGGTTACGCCGGGGAGCTGTTTTTT. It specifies CAGREGYAGELFF.